This entry describes one T cell receptor beta chain. The antigen is not known. The junction and the germline gene differ at one end; a read error may be behind it. These data come from a study of cytomegalovirus exposure and HLA in healthy donors. PCR used 60 Vbeta primers and 13 Jbeta primers. The protocol was immunoSEQ multiplex PCR, while the TCRdb copy is restricted to in-frame clones and leaves out a portion. The table lists 150,000 to 200,000 clones, around 77% of them singletons. Whole-study results and caveats: In vitro checks showed that a few CMV-associated chains really do target CMV antigens. HLA restriction was apparent for most CMV-associated TCR beta chains in a later analysis. TCR beta chain V- and J-gene trimming was linked, in a later analysis, to a missense variant in DCLRE1C. CMV serostatus alone was available as immune exposure information.

The CDR3 has 15 residues. Germline loops: CDR1 SSHAT, CDR2 FNYEAQ (reference sequence). Source material: PBMCs. V usage is TRBV7-7 and J usage is TRBJ2-1, with 12 bases matching TRBD2. This clonotype originated in a woman aged 30 to 39 in good health and CMV-seronegative. CDR3 loop: CASSQTSGSYNEQFF. Written as DNA, the CDR3 is TGTGCTAGCAGCCAGACTAGCGGGAGCTACAATGAGCAGTTCTTC.